The rows below give T cell receptor beta chains drawn from one sample of a study of T cells in Graves' hyperthyroidism and ophthalmopathy. MiXCR was run by TCRdb on the multiplex PCR reads, yielding one entry per CDR3 protein. The data show around 620,000 distinct CDR3 sequences, with approximately 15% seen just once and more than 6% held by the top ten. Sequencing was performed on blood. These receptors all stem from a woman between 18 and 29 years old with Graves' ophthalmopathy. Each CDR3 is given with its conserved first and last residue. The order of the fields is D gene, J gene, V gene, CDR3 protein. A D gene is named only where the DNA matches it firmly.

>TRBD1|TRBJ1-2|TRBV7-9
CASSLVAPDRVANYGYTF
>TRBD1|TRBJ2-7|TRBV5-1
CASSLAHTGTGSYEQYF
>TRBD2|TRBJ2-3|TRBV19
CASSAGTSGIRADTQYF
>-|TRBJ1-1|TRBV29-1
CSVEVNRGGSEAFF
>TRBD1|TRBJ2-2|TRBV19
CASSQEPTRGTGLTGELFF
>TRBD2|TRBJ2-3|TRBV18
CASSPQGLGGTDTQYF
>-|TRBJ1-1|TRBV30
CAWSVHNTEAFF
>TRBD2|TRBJ2-5|TRBV27
CASSLGLDGTQYF
>-|TRBJ1-5|TRBV7-9
CASSSTRTLSNQPQHF
>-|TRBJ1-1|TRBV10-3
CAISDVTFGATEAFF
>TRBD2|TRBJ2-3|TRBV4-2
CASRALAAPTGTTDTQYF
>TRBD1|TRBJ1-5|TRBV12-3/TRBV12-4
CASSLKGQGDHSNQPQHF
>-|TRBJ1-1|TRBV25-1
CAEVLNTEAFF
>-|TRBJ2-2|TRBV12-3/TRBV12-4
CASSAFTGPGAGELFF
>-|TRBJ2-7|TRBV20-1
CSARALGSPEQYF
>TRBD1|TRBJ1-1|TRBV7-2
CASSLTPMDRGLNTEAFF
>TRBD2|TRBJ2-1|TRBV5-6
CASSILRTSGTPLYNEQFF
>TRBD1|TRBJ2-1|TRBV7-8
CASRDRGIDEQFF